The 13 T cell receptor beta chains in this list originate from one sample, sequenced in a study of blood T cell repertoires in COVID-19. Sequencing was performed with immunoSEQ multiplex PCR; in TCRdb, only in-frame clones are kept and a portion is missing. The data contain more than 400,000 clones, 70% to 90% of them seen just once; the ten biggest clones take up about 3%. Source material: peripheral blood. These receptors all come from a human donor in a cohort sampled during active COVID-19.

This rearrangement joins TRBV28 to TRBJ1-1; no reliable D call. CDR1 MDHEN and CDR2 SYDVKM come from the germline V gene. V was trimmed by 4 bases and J by 7 bases, leaving 13 bases between them. This CDR3 comprises 13 residues. The CDR3 nucleotides read TGTGCCAGCAGTTGGACGGGATCGGGTGAAGCTTTCTTT. It specifies CASSWTGSGEAFF.

The chain links TRBV30 to TRBJ1-1, with D perhaps TRBD1 (6 bases). Trimming took off 3 bases at V and 3 bases at J, with 14 bases between the two ends. The CDR3 loop spans 14 amino acids. Germline-derived CDR1 and CDR2 are GTSNPN and SVGIG (reference sequence). The CDR3 sequence is CAWSAGAPDTEAFF. The CDR3 DNA reads as TGTGCCTGGAGCGCAGGGGCTCCGGACACTGAAGCTTTCTTT. Together with reference TRBV30 and TRBJ1-1, the CDR3 gives the full variable domain: SQTIHQWPATLVQPVGSPLSLECTVEGTSNPNLYWYRQAAGRGLQLLFYSVGIGQISSEVPQNLSASRPQDRQFILSSKKLLLSDSGFYLCAWSAGAPDTEAFFGQGTRLTVV.

The V gene is TRBV5-4, the J gene TRBJ1-1; 8 positions match TRBD1. Germline-derived CDR1 and CDR2 are SGHNT and YYREEE (reference sequence). This CDR3 comprises 16 residues. The V gene end was trimmed by 0 bases and the J gene end by 1 base; junction bases not matched to a gene: 5. The DNA of the CDR3 is TGTGCCAGCAGCTTGGAAGCAGGGGGCCCGAACACTGAAGCTTTCTTT. This gives the protein CASSLEAGGPNTEAFF.

The rearrangement links TRBV28 to TRBJ1-2; 9 bases fit TRBD1. The V gene's germline CDR1 is MDHEN and CDR2 SYDVKM. The CDR3 loop spans 17 amino acids. The ends lost 7 bases at V and 3 bases at J; junction bases unmatched: 15. The CDR3 DNA follows: TGTGCCAGCATAACGGAAGGGGGACAGGGAGGATACTATGGCTACACCTTC. Protein: CASITEGGQGGYYGYTF.

This clone was recorded only once. The genes are TRBV9 and TRBJ2-7; TRBD2 agrees at 8 bases. V gave up 0 bases and J gave up 2 bases; unmatched junction bases: 7. The CDR3 extends over 16 amino acids. Germline lookup yields CDR1 SGDLS and CDR2 YYNGEE. The CDR3 DNA sequence: TGTGCCAGCAGCGTAGCACTAGCGGATTATACCTACGAGCAGTACTTC. Protein product: CASSVALADYTYEQYF.

This clone is a singleton in its sample. This chain joins TRBV19 and TRBJ2-5; 9 bases are shared with TRBD2. Germline loops: CDR1 LNHDA, CDR2 SQIVND (reference sequence). This CDR3 has 19 amino acids. After removal of 6 bases from V and 2 bases from J, the junction contained 19 bases not matched to a gene. CDR3: CASSPSPVLLAGVQETQYF. In nucleotides, the CDR3 is TGTGCCAGTAGCCCCTCCCCCGTGCTCTTAGCGGGAGTTCAAGAGACCCAGTACTTC.

The V gene is TRBV15, the J gene TRBJ1-2; 7 nucleotides match TRBD1. The CDR3 consists of 17 residues. Trimming removed 5 bases from V and 2 bases from J; junction bases left unmatched: 14. Per germline, CDR1 LNHNV and CDR2 YYDKDF (reference sequence). The CDR3 sequence: CATSVNRGEVPNYGYTF. CDR3 sequence (DNA): TGTGCCACCAGCGTAAACAGGGGAGAAGTGCCCAACTATGGCTACACCTTC.

The chain couples TRBV5-1 to TRBJ1-2; tentatively, D is TRBD1 (6 bases). V was shortened by 4 bases and J by 8 bases, with 15 bases between the two germline ends. The CDR3 length is 13 residues. Germline CDR1 is SGHRS and CDR2 is YFSETQ. The CDR3: CASSQTGTSGYTF. The CDR3 coding sequence is TGCGCCAGCAGCCAAACCGGGACATCGGGCTACACCTTC.

A single count supports this clone. J is TRBJ2-5 and V is TRBV25-1; 10 bases match TRBD1. The germline CDR1 and CDR2 sequences are MGHDK and SYGVNS. V lost 5 bases, J lost 4 bases, and 10 bases stayed unmatched. CDR3 length: 16 amino acids. The DNA for the CDR3 is TGTGCCAGCAGTCGCCCGGGACAGGGGCAGGCAGAGACCCAGTACTTC. Translation gives CASSRPGQGQAETQYF.

The chain recombines TRBV6-1 with TRBJ1-2, with D possibly being TRBD1 (6 bases). In germline, CDR1 is MNHNS, CDR2 SASEGT. The CDR3 runs 15 residues. With 1 base removed from V and 5 bases from J, the gap between germline ends came to 14 bases. The CDR3 loop reads CASSEDPGVGYGYTF. The CDR3 DNA reads as TGTGCCAGCAGTGAAGACCCAGGGGTGGGGTATGGCTACACCTTC.

The rearrangement joins TRBV10-3 to TRBJ2-1; a weak D match, TRBD1 (7 bases). There are 13 residues in the CDR3. Germline V gene lookup returns CDR1 ENHRY and CDR2 SYGVKD. V was trimmed by 9 bases and J by 10 bases, leaving 19 bases between them. The DNA of the CDR3 is TGTGCCATGAGAAACCAAGGAGGGGGCGAGCAGTTCTTC. Its protein product is CAMRNQGGGEQFF.

In its sample, this clone was seen once. The chain carries TRBV5-1 and TRBJ1-2; 8 nucleotides align to TRBD1. J gave up 6 bases and V 6 bases, and 13 bases lay outside the gene matches. The CDR3 is 15 amino acids. Germline V lookup: CDR1 SGHRS, CDR2 YFSETQ. For the CDR3, the DNA is TGCGCCAGCACCAGCGCCCATGACAGGGGAGATGGCTACACCTTC. This gives the protein CASTSAHDRGDGYTF. Based on the CDR3 plus reference TRBV5-1 and TRBJ1-2, the full variable domain is KAGVTQTPRYLIKTRGQQVTLSCSPISGHRSVSWYQQTPGQGLQFLFEYFSETQRNKGNFPGRFSGRQFSNSRSEMNVSTLELGDSALYLCASTSAHDRGDGYTFGSGTRLTVV.

The chain joins TRBV28 to TRBJ2-7, with 10 bases that match TRBD2. Germline-derived CDR1 and CDR2 are MDHEN and SYDVKM. Trimming cost V 3 bases and J 4 bases; bases outside gene matches: 9. The CDR3 is made up of 16 amino acids. The CDR3 reads CASSFTLAGEEYEQYF. The DNA of the CDR3 is TGTGCCAGCAGTTTTACTCTAGCGGGAGAGGAATACGAGCAGTACTTC.